These 25 T cell receptor beta chains originate from one sample sequenced in a study of cytomegalovirus exposure and HLA in healthy donors. The PCR had 60 Vbeta and 13 Jbeta primers. Assay used: immunoSEQ multiplex PCR; TCRdb lists only in-frame clones, some missing. The sample lists roughly 130,000 clones, about 80% occurring once. The sequenced material came from PBMCs. These receptors were collected from a man aged 40-55 years in good health and CMV-seronegative.

Worth noting for this clone: The sample contains more than one DNA sequence encoding this CDR3. The genes are TRBV6-5 and TRBJ1-1; 10 nucleotides agree with TRBD1. J gave up 5 bases and V 0 bases, and 3 bases lay outside the gene matches. The germline V gene has CDR1 MNHEY and CDR2 SVGAGI. This CDR3 contains 15 residues. The CDR3 is CASSYSPGQGTEAFF. The CDR3 bases are TGTGCCAGCAGTTACTCGCCGGGACAGGGGACTGAAGCTTTCTTT.

The J gene is TRBJ2-1, the V gene TRBV7-3, with 7 positions matching TRBD2. Germline-derived CDR1 and CDR2 are SGHTA and FQGTGA. V shed 4 bases, J shed 6 bases, and the junction held 3 bases outside the gene matches. This CDR3 region has 13 residues. Written as DNA, the CDR3 is TGTGCCAGCAGCTCGGGAGGTCTCAATGAGCAGTTCTTC. Its protein is CASSSGGLNEQFF.

This chain joins TRBV19 and TRBJ2-3; maybe TRBD1 (6 bases). Germline V gene sequence: CDR1 LNHDA, CDR2 SQIVND (reference sequence). The CDR3 runs to 12 residues. V was shortened by 9 bases and J by 2 bases, with 9 bases between the two germline ends. In nucleotides, the CDR3 is TGTGCCAGCCAGGGGTTCACAGATACGCAGTATTTT. It is translated as CASQGFTDTQYF.

This clone was recorded a few times. The chain joins TRBV10-3 to TRBJ1-6; unclear D gene. The CDR3 spans 15 residues. The germline V and J ends were trimmed by 1 base and 6 bases, with 10 bases remaining between them. Germline CDR1 is ENHRY and CDR2 is SYGVKD. CDR3 bases: TGTGCCATCAGTGAGTTTACATACAGTAATTCACCCCTCCACTTT. Translation: CAISEFTYSNSPLHF.

The V and J genes are TRBV18 and TRBJ2-5, with D possibly matching TRBD2 (6 bases). Germline CDR1 reads KGHSH; CDR2 reads LQKENI. This CDR3 contains 14 residues. Between the trimmed V and J ends, which lost 5 bases and 5 bases, there was a span of 15 bases. CDR3 DNA sequence: TGTGCCAGCTCATACCCGACTAGGCGGGAGACCCAGTACTTC. Protein sequence: CASSYPTRRETQYF. Variable domain in full (rest from reference TRBV18 and TRBJ2-5): NAGVMQNPRHLVRRRGQEARLRCSPMKGHSHVYWYRQLPEEGLKFMVYLQKENIIDESGMPKERFSAEFPKEGPSILRIQQVVRGDSAAYFCASSYPTRRETQYFGPGTRLLVL.

The chain is built from TRBV5-4 and TRBJ2-3; TRBD2 is a possible D gene (6 bases). This CDR3 has 16 residues. CDR1 SGHNT and CDR2 YYREEE come from the germline V gene (reference sequence). With 0 bases removed from V and 0 bases from J, the gap between germline ends came to 11 bases. The CDR3 reads CASSLVSGTSTDTQYF. DNA of the CDR3: TGTGCCAGCAGCTTGGTTTCGGGGACTAGCACAGATACGCAGTATTTT.

The chain links TRBV2 to TRBJ2-7, with D unclear. This CDR3 comprises 13 residues. Trimming removed 5 bases from V and 3 bases from J, with 11 bases in between. Germline V CDR1 and CDR2: SNHLY, FYNNEI. The CDR3 coding sequence is TGTGCCAGCAGTTCTCAGATCCACTACGAGCAGTACTTC. It translates to CASSSQIHYEQYF.

The V call is TRBV5-1, the J call TRBJ2-7; maybe TRBD1 (6 bases). The CDR3 has 14 residues. Germline CDR1 reads SGHRS; CDR2 reads YFSETQ. V lost 4 bases, J lost 2 bases, and 13 bases lay in between. CDR3 nucleotide sequence: TGCGCCAGCAGCACAGGACAGCCGGCCTACGAGCAGTACTTC. Translation: CASSTGQPAYEQYF.

This chain joins TRBV5-8 and TRBJ2-6; D is possibly TRBD1 (8 bases). The CDR3 is 19 residues long. V was shortened by 7 bases and J by 0 bases, with 23 bases between the two germline ends. Per the germline V gene, CDR1 is SGHTS and CDR2 is YDEGEE. Here the CDR3 reads CASGRDRSIQDSGANVLTF. The DNA of the CDR3 is TGTGCCAGCGGGAGGGACAGGTCAATTCAAGACTCTGGGGCCAACGTCCTGACTTTC.

The chain has TRBV5-1 and TRBJ2-1; D gene ambiguous. The CDR3 is 13 residues long. Per germline, CDR1 SGHRS and CDR2 YFSETQ. Trimming removed 4 bases at V and 2 bases at J, with 7 bases between. The CDR3 sequence: CASSSRAYNEQFF. The CDR3 DNA reads TGCGCCAGCAGCAGCCGGGCCTACAATGAGCAGTTCTTC. Combining the CDR3 with reference TRBV5-1 and TRBJ2-1 gives the whole variable domain KAGVTQTPRYLIKTRGQQVTLSCSPISGHRSVSWYQQTPGQGLQFLFEYFSETQRNKGNFPGRFSGRQFSNSRSEMNVSTLELGDSALYLCASSSRAYNEQFFGPGTRLTVL.

V usage is TRBV19 and J usage is TRBJ1-1, with D perhaps TRBD1 (6 bases). The V gene lost 10 bases and the J gene lost 6 bases, with 18 bases spanning the gap. The germline V gene has CDR1 LNHDA and CDR2 SQIVND (reference sequence). This CDR3 has 13 amino acids. The CDR3 coding sequence is TGTGCCACCCTCCCAGGGGCAGCTTCTGAAGCTTTCTTT. Its protein product is CATLPGAASEAFF.

The J gene is TRBJ2-7, the V gene TRBV28; TRBD2 aligns across 10 bases. Germline V lookup: CDR1 MDHEN, CDR2 SYDVKM. The CDR3 is made up of 14 amino acids. The V and J ends lost 3 bases and 6 bases, in that order; junction bases with no gene match: 5. The CDR3 reads CASSFSSGRREQYF. The CDR3 DNA reads as TGTGCCAGCAGTTTCTCTAGCGGGAGACGCGAGCAGTACTTC.

The chain employs TRBV7-8 and TRBJ2-1; D remains ambiguous. The CDR3 extends over 14 amino acids. The germline V gene has CDR1 SGHVS and CDR2 FQNEAQ. The germline V and J ends were trimmed by 3 bases and 0 bases, with 6 bases remaining between them. CDR3 sequence: CASSFRSSYNEQFF. The CDR3, as DNA: TGTGCCAGCAGCTTTCGTTCCTCCTACAATGAGCAGTTCTTC.

The V call is TRBV2, the J call TRBJ1-4; no firm D call. Deletions cut 7 bases from V and 4 bases from J, with 7 bases between. The CDR3 is made up of 12 amino acids. Germline V lookup: CDR1 SNHLY, CDR2 FYNNEI. In DNA form, the CDR3 reads TGTGCCAGCAAAGGACTTAATGAAAAACTGTTTTTT. Translated: CASKGLNEKLFF.

The count of this clone is one. The rearrangement links TRBV30 to TRBJ1-2, with 9 bases identical to TRBD1. J lost 4 bases, V lost 6 bases, and 6 bases had no gene match. This CDR3 region has 13 residues. Germline values: CDR1 GTSNPN, CDR2 SVGIG (reference sequence). The CDR3 nucleotides are TGTGCCTGCCAGGGGACAGGGACCTATGGCTACACCTTC. Its translation: CACQGTGTYGYTF.

V usage is TRBV18 and J usage is TRBJ2-1; no firm D call. Trimming pared 3 bases from V and 4 bases from J, leaving 7 bases between. Germline loops: CDR1 KGHSH, CDR2 LQKENI. The CDR3 sequence is 13 residues long. In DNA, the CDR3 is TGTGCCAGCTCACCTCCGGGTTACAATGAGCAGTTCTTC. Translation gives CASSPPGYNEQFF.

The gene calls are TRBV28 and TRBJ1-1; 9 bases agree with TRBD1. Trimming cost V 6 bases and J 3 bases; bases outside gene matches: 11. Germline V gives CDR1 MDHEN, CDR2 SYDVKM. This CDR3 spans 16 amino acids. CDR3 region: CASRKLQGAGDTEAFF. The DNA of the CDR3 is TGTGCCAGCAGAAAGTTACAGGGGGCAGGGGACACTGAAGCTTTCTTT.

This chain joins TRBV18 and TRBJ2-5, with D possibly matching TRBD2 (5 bases). The germline V and J ends were trimmed by 1 base and 5 bases, with 14 bases remaining between them. CDR3 length: 15 residues. Germline V gives CDR1 KGHSH, CDR2 LQKENI. CDR3 sequence reads: CASSPQSVPGETQYF. The CDR3 DNA follows: TGTGCCAGCTCACCACAGTCAGTCCCGGGGGAGACCCAGTACTTC.

J is TRBJ1-4 and V is TRBV28; D possibly corresponds to TRBD1 (6 bases). The CDR3 loop spans 14 amino acids. Germline V lookup: CDR1 MDHEN, CDR2 SYDVKM. Trimming stripped 4 bases from V and 2 bases from J, with 8 bases between. The CDR3 loop is CASSSGDTNEKLFF. CDR3 DNA: TGTGCCAGCAGTTCAGGGGACACTAATGAAAAACTGTTTTTT.

Points on this clone: Other nucleotide sequences in the sample specify the same CDR3. This chain connects TRBV25-1 to TRBJ1-5, with TRBD1 identical over 8 bases. Germline CDR1 MGHDK, CDR2 SYGVNS. This CDR3 comprises 13 residues. The ends lost 6 bases at V and 6 bases at J; junction bases unmatched: 4. This CDR3 is CASRGQGGQPQHF. In nucleotides, the CDR3 is TGTGCCAGCAGAGGACAGGGAGGTCAGCCCCAGCATTTT.

The V and J genes are TRBV6-5 and TRBJ2-7, with D maybe TRBD2 (6 bases). Germline CDR1 and CDR2: MNHEY and SVGAGI. V gave up 0 bases and J gave up 2 bases, with 14 bases separating them. There are 16 residues in the CDR3. This CDR3 reads CASSYSSGGRAYEQYF. The CDR3 coding sequence is TGTGCCAGCAGTTACTCGAGTGGAGGGCGCGCCTACGAGCAGTACTTC.

This chain links TRBV28 with TRBJ2-4; TRBD2 aligns across 7 bases. The length of the CDR3 is 16 residues. The J segment lost 0 bases and the V segment lost 5 bases, leaving 7 bases of the junction unmatched. The germline gives CDR1 MDHEN, CDR2 SYDVKM. The DNA of the CDR3 is TGTGCCAGCAGTCGACCGGGGACTATAGCCAAAAACATTCAGTACTTC. Its protein is CASSRPGTIAKNIQYF.

This clone has only one observation. CDR3 loop: CASSLTSGLQETQYF. The CDR3 nucleotides read TGTGCCAGCAGTTTGACTAGCGGGCTCCAAGAGACCCAGTACTTC. The chain is built from TRBV28 and TRBJ2-5; 10 positions agree with TRBD2. Trimming removed 3 bases from V and 1 base from J; junction bases left unmatched: 2. Germline CDR1 and CDR2: MDHEN and SYDVKM. This CDR3 region has 15 residues.

The chain carries TRBV2 and TRBJ2-3; tentative D call: TRBD2 (5 bases). The germline gives CDR1 SNHLY, CDR2 FYNNEI. The CDR3 is 14 amino acids. The V gene lost 1 base and the J gene lost 6 bases, with 11 bases spanning the gap. The CDR3 nucleotides read TGTGCCAGCAGTGAAGTTGGGTCTAGCGATACGCAGTATTTT. This codes for CASSEVGSSDTQYF.

The chain is built from TRBV6-4 and TRBJ2-1; no reliable D call. Germline lookup yields CDR1 MRHNA and CDR2 SNTAGT. This CDR3 region has 14 residues. V was shortened by 5 bases and J by 5 bases, with 13 bases between the two germline ends. The CDR3 bases are TGTGCCAGCAGTTTTGGTGAGGCTAACAATGAGCAGTTCTTC. The encoded protein is CASSFGEANNEQFF.